These 28 T cell receptor beta chains were all obtained from the same sample, sequenced in a study of T cell repertoires in cytomegalovirus infection. MiXCR, applied by TCRdb to the reads, yields one record per CDR3 protein. Of 100,000 to 150,000 distinct CDR3 sequences in the sample, 25% to 35% were seen once. For these TCRs, the target antigens are not known. The sample consisted of CD8+ T cells from cultured PBMCs, taken from culture after CMV antigen stimulation. These receptors all stem from a human donor in good health (CMV status not recorded). Some clones in this sample may be carry-over from other donors' samples.

The V and J genes are TRBV5-4 and TRBJ1-5; D might be TRBD1 (5 bases). Trimming took off 9 bases at V and 3 bases at J, with 19 bases between the two ends. This CDR3 has 15 residues. The germline gives CDR1 SGHNT, CDR2 YYREEE (reference sequence). The CDR3 loop reads CATPDGADPNQPQHF. The CDR3 nucleotides are TGTGCCACCCCGGACGGGGCAGATCCCAATCAGCCCCAGCATTTT.

J is TRBJ1-4 and V is TRBV6-2 or TRBV6-3; 7 bases align to TRBD1. With V trimmed by 7 bases and J by 8 bases, 10 bases remained unmatched. This CDR3 has 14 residues. Germline V gives CDR1 MNHEY, CDR2 SVGEGT. CDR3 nucleotide sequence: TGTGCCAGCAATCAACAGGGGATCGGAGAAAAACTGTTTTTT. Its protein is CASNQQGIGEKLFF.

The CDR3 loop reads CASSEQTSLSPQHF. DNA of the CDR3: TGTGCCAGCAGTGAACAGACTTCTTTGTCGCCCCAGCATTTT. J is TRBJ1-5 and V is TRBV25-1; D remains unclear. The ends were cut back, 2 bases at V and 9 bases at J, with 14 bases in the middle. There are 14 residues in the CDR3. Germline V gene data show CDR1 as MGHDK and CDR2 as SYGVNS.

V and J are TRBV5-6 and TRBJ2-3, with D possibly being TRBD1 (6 bases). CDR1 SGHDT and CDR2 YYEEEE come from the germline V gene. The CDR3 runs 15 residues. The germline V and J ends were trimmed by 0 bases and 1 base, with 9 bases remaining between them. Here the CDR3 reads CASSLDPGGTDTQYF. CDR3 nucleotide sequence: TGTGCCAGCAGCTTGGATCCAGGGGGCACAGATACGCAGTATTTT.

CDR3 coding DNA: TGTGCCAGCAGCTTGGGGACTAGCGGATTACAAGAGACCCAGTACTTC. This gives the protein CASSLGTSGLQETQYF. The chain recombines TRBV7-8 with TRBJ2-5, with 11 bases lining up with TRBD2. This CDR3 is 16 amino acids long. V lost 3 bases to trimming and J lost 2 bases; unmatched junction nucleotides: 5. CDR1 SGHVS and CDR2 FQNEAQ come from the germline V gene. Looking up the rest from reference TRBV7-8 and TRBJ2-5 gives the full variable domain: GAGVSQSPRYKVAKRGQDVALRCDPISGHVSLFWYQQALGQGPEFLTYFQNEAQLDKSGLPSDRFFAERPEGSVSTLKIQRTQQEDSAVYLCASSLGTSGLQETQYFGPGTRLLVL.

The chain combines TRBV27 with TRBJ2-7; 7 bases fit TRBD1. The germline V gene encodes CDR1 MNHEY and CDR2 SMNVEV (reference sequence). The CDR3 contains 11 residues. J gave up 6 bases and V 11 bases, and 7 bases lay outside the gene matches. CDR3 nucleotides: TGTGCCGTACACACAGGGGTCGAGCAGTACTTC. Its translation is CAVHTGVEQYF.

The chain uses TRBV7-9 and TRBJ1-2, with D possibly being TRBD1 (6 bases). The V and J ends lost 2 bases and 6 bases respectively, with 10 bases between them. CDR1 is SEHNR and CDR2 is FQNEAQ in the germline V gene (reference sequence). This CDR3 contains 13 residues. The CDR3 nucleotides are TGTGCCAGCAGCTTAAGCGAGGGGGATGGCTACACCTTC. Its translation is CASSLSEGDGYTF.

This clonotype was observed at least ten times. This chain links TRBV7-6 with TRBJ2-6; D gene ambiguous. The CDR3 length is 15 residues. Deletions cut 2 bases from V and 0 bases from J, with 5 bases between. Germline CDR1 and CDR2: SGHVS and FNYEAQ. CDR3 bases: TGTGCCAGCAGCTTATGGGGCTCTGGGGCCAACGTCCTGACTTTC. Its protein is CASSLWGSGANVLTF.

The chain employs TRBV11-2 and TRBJ2-7; no firm D call. With 5 bases removed from V and 2 bases from J, the gap between germline ends came to 16 bases. The CDR3 covers 15 residues. Germline values: CDR1 SGHAT, CDR2 FQNNGV. The CDR3 loop reads CASSPGILTTYEQYF. The CDR3 nucleotides read TGTGCCAGCAGCCCTGGGATCCTAACCACCTACGAGCAGTACTTC.

The chain recombines TRBV5-6 with TRBJ1-6; D ambiguous. CDR3 length equals 14 residues. The V gene lost 0 bases and the J gene lost 6 bases, with 7 bases spanning the gap. Germline V CDR1 and CDR2: SGHDT, YYEEEE. The CDR3 DNA sequence: TGTGCCAGCAGCTTGGTTGTCGGTAATTCACCCCTCCACTTT. Encoded protein: CASSLVVGNSPLHF.

This clonotype was seen at least ten times. This chain links TRBV7-2 with TRBJ2-7, with D perhaps TRBD1 or TRBD2 (6 bases each). The CDR3 is made up of 14 amino acids. Germline V CDR1 and CDR2: SGHTA, FQGNSA. V lost 1 base, J lost 5 bases, and 12 bases lay in between. In DNA, the CDR3 is TGTGCCAGCAGCTTAGTTGGAGGGGGGAACGAGCAGTACTTC. This sequence encodes CASSLVGGGNEQYF.

The chain links TRBV4-1 to TRBJ2-7; D possibly matches TRBD1 or TRBD2 (5 bases each). The V gene lost 0 bases and the J gene lost 5 bases, with 11 bases spanning the gap. This CDR3 has 14 amino acids. The germline V gene has CDR1 MGHRA and CDR2 YSYEKL. CDR3 sequence reads: CASSQEEGFHEQYF. The DNA for the CDR3 is TGCGCCAGCAGCCAAGAAGAGGGGTTCCACGAGCAGTACTTC.

This clonotype was detected many times. The chain carries TRBV19 and TRBJ1-5, with TRBD1 identical over 9 bases. Trimming at V came to 4 bases and at J to 0 bases, leaving 1 base not matched to a gene. This CDR3 comprises 15 residues. Per the germline V gene, CDR1 is LNHDA and CDR2 is SQIVND (reference sequence). The CDR3 DNA reads TGTGCCAGTAGTAGGGACAGGGCTAGCAATCAGCCCCAGCATTTT. The encoded protein is CASSRDRASNQPQHF.

V is TRBV13 and J is TRBJ2-7; 10 bases agree with TRBD1. Germline CDR1 PRHDT, CDR2 FYEKMQ (reference sequence). Unmatched junction bases numbered 4, after V lost 5 bases and J lost 3 bases. The CDR3 consists of 14 residues. The CDR3 spells CASSIWTGGYEQYF. CDR3 bases: TGTGCCAGCAGCATATGGACAGGGGGCTACGAGCAGTACTTC. The variable domain in full, with the rest retrieved from reference TRBV13 and TRBJ2-7, is AAGVIQSPRHLIKEKRETATLKCYPIPRHDTVYWYQQGPGQDPQFLISFYEKMQSDKGSIPDRFSAQQFSDYHSELNMSSLELGDSALYFCASSIWTGGYEQYFGPGTRLTVT.

J is TRBJ2-7 and V is TRBV6-1; D call uncertain. Per germline, CDR1 MNHNS and CDR2 SASEGT. The CDR3 consists of 16 residues. V lost 0 bases, J lost 0 bases, and 12 bases lay in between. The CDR3, as DNA: TGTGCCAGCAGTGAAGCAGAACCCCAATTCTCCTACGAGCAGTACTTC. This encodes CASSEAEPQFSYEQYF.

This clonotype appeared a few times. The rearrangement uses TRBV6-6 and TRBJ1-5; tentative D call: TRBD1 (5 bases). The CDR3 has 16 residues. V was cut by 6 bases and J by 3 bases, with 18 bases left in between. Germline V gives CDR1 MNHNY, CDR2 SVGAGI (reference sequence). The CDR3 DNA reads as TGTGCCAGCAGCCAGGGCGCCGATTACCTCAATCAGCCCCAGCATTTT. Translating gives CASSQGADYLNQPQHF.

This clonotype was found a few times. V is TRBV7-8 and J is TRBJ1-3, with D unresolved. Trimming pared 6 bases from V and 0 bases from J, leaving 15 bases between. Per germline, CDR1 SGHVS and CDR2 FQNEAQ. CDR3 length equals 16 residues. Here the CDR3 DNA reads TGTGCCAGCAGACGCACCTCAGTAACCTCTGGAAACACCATATATTTT. Protein sequence: CASRRTSVTSGNTIYF.

The chain recombines TRBV4-1 with TRBJ1-2; TRBD1 is a possible D gene (5 bases). Germline V gives CDR1 MGHRA, CDR2 YSYEKL. The CDR3 is 15 residues long. V was shortened by 4 bases and J by 0 bases, with 12 bases between the two germline ends. The CDR3 region is CASSPSGGTNYGYTF. CDR3 coding DNA: TGCGCCAGCAGCCCCTCGGGGGGTACTAACTATGGCTACACCTTC.

Regarding this clonotype: Mismatch with germline at one junction end may stem from a read error. In DNA form, the CDR3 reads TGCGCCAGCAGCACCAGCACAGGGGGCTATGATTCACCCCTCCACTTT. Its protein product is CASSTSTGGYDSPLHF. The chain employs TRBV5-1 and TRBJ1-6; the match to TRBD1 covers 9 bases. CDR3 length: 16 residues. The germline gives CDR1 SGHRS, CDR2 YFSETQ.

Only one count was recorded for this clonotype. This chain uses TRBV7-9 with TRBJ2-6; tentatively, D is TRBD2 (5 bases). The CDR3 is 16 amino acids. Germline CDR1 reads SEHNR; CDR2 reads FQNEAQ (reference sequence). Trimming removed 2 bases at V and 1 base at J, with 9 bases between. Here the CDR3 reads CASSLYGESGANVLTF. CDR3 sequence (DNA): TGTGCCAGCAGCTTATACGGGGAATCTGGGGCCAACGTCCTGACTTTC.

The rearrangement joins TRBV7-2 to TRBJ2-5, with D perhaps matching TRBD2 (5 bases). The germline CDR1 and CDR2 sequences are SGHTA and FQGNSA. The CDR3 loop spans 14 amino acids. V dropped 4 bases and J dropped 5 bases, with 14 bases sitting between them. CDR3 sequence (DNA): TGTGCCAGCAGCTCCCCCCCTAGCAGGGAGACCCAGTACTTC. Protein sequence: CASSSPPSRETQYF.

The V gene is TRBV12-3 or TRBV12-4, the J gene TRBJ2-2; 8 bases fit TRBD1. The ends lost 7 bases at V and 6 bases at J; junction bases unmatched: 7. The CDR3 contains 14 residues. The CDR3 reads CASNGQGSSGELFF. The CDR3 DNA is TGTGCCAGCAATGGACAGGGAAGCTCCGGGGAGCTGTTTTTT.

This clonotype has ten or more counts. V is TRBV7-6 and J is TRBJ2-7; TRBD2 might be the D (6 bases). This CDR3 region has 14 residues. Germline loops: CDR1 SGHVS, CDR2 FNYEAQ. Deletions cut 5 bases from V and 6 bases from J, with 17 bases between. The CDR3 region has the DNA TGTGCCAGCAGCCCTAATTCGGGACTTTCCGAGCAGTACTTC. It encodes CASSPNSGLSEQYF.

This clonotype was counted between two and nine times. CDR3 loop: CASRDRTYGYTF. The DNA for the CDR3 is TGTGCCAGCCGGGACAGGACCTATGGCTACACCTTC. The chain joins TRBV2 to TRBJ1-2; TRBD1 matches 8 bases. V was pared by 8 bases and J by 4 bases, with 3 bases of the junction left unmatched. From germline, CDR1 is SNHLY and CDR2 FYNNEI. The CDR3 has 12 amino acids.

This clonotype was picked up a small number of times. The chain is built from TRBV20-1 and TRBJ1-6; D ambiguous. In germline, CDR1 is DFQATT, CDR2 SNEGSKA (reference sequence). The CDR3 is 14 amino acids. V lost 1 base and J 8 bases, leaving 12 bases between the germline ends. In nucleotides, the CDR3 is TGCAGTGCTAGAGTGGGATCCCTGGATTCACCCCTCCACTTT. Residues: CSARVGSLDSPLHF.

In this sample, this clonotype turned up a few times. The chain recombines TRBV6-1 with TRBJ1-5; 7 bases are a match to TRBD1. CDR3 length: 17 residues. J was trimmed by 5 bases and V by 5 bases; bases with no gene match: 15. CDR1 MNHNS and CDR2 SASEGT come from the germline V gene. CDR3 loop: CASSSTPGTATDQPQHF. The CDR3 DNA reads TGTGCCAGCAGTAGCACCCCCGGGACAGCGACTGATCAGCCCCAGCATTTT.

This clonotype was seen ten or more times. CDR3 DNA sequence: TGTGCCAGCAGTTACTCACCAGGTGGATACTCTGGAAACACCATATATTTT. It codes for CASSYSPGGYSGNTIYF. The chain couples TRBV6-5 to TRBJ1-3; D not resolved. The V end was cut by 0 bases, the J end by 0 bases, with 12 bases between. Looked up from germline, CDR1 is MNHEY and CDR2 is SVGAGI. The CDR3 is made up of 17 amino acids.

This clonotype was recorded many times. This chain uses TRBV11-2 with TRBJ1-1; no clear D gene. The germline V and J ends were trimmed by 1 base and 3 bases, with 9 bases remaining between them. Per germline, CDR1 SGHAT and CDR2 FQNNGV. The CDR3 has 14 residues. CDR3 sequence reads: CASSLADSYTEAFF. The CDR3 nucleotides read TGTGCCAGCAGCTTAGCAGATAGTTACACTGAAGCTTTCTTT.